Shown below are 5 T cell receptor beta chains from a single sample sequenced in a study of shared clonotypes between healthy human individuals. Data came from immunoSEQ multiplex PCR; TCRdb stores just in-frame clones and leaves some out. The table lists about 680,000 clones, about 91% of them singletons. CD45RO-negative CD8 cells positively selected for CCR7 made up the naive population, which excluded terminally differentiated effector memory CD45RA+ cells. Material for sequencing was naive CD8+ T cells sorted from blood. These TCRs come from a man under 40 in good health.

This clone was seen many times. The CDR3 sequence is CASSELGQIYNEQFF. The CDR3 DNA is TGTGCCAGCAGTGAACTTGGACAGATATACAATGAGCAGTTCTTC. The rearrangement links TRBV6-1 to TRBJ2-1; possibly TRBD1 for D (6 bases). This CDR3 region has 15 residues. Germline V gives CDR1 MNHNS, CDR2 SASEGT. With 2 bases removed from V and 4 bases from J, the gap between germline ends came to 12 bases.

This clone has only one observation. The chain links TRBV28 to TRBJ2-7; possible D gene TRBD1, 6 bases. Per germline, CDR1 MDHEN and CDR2 SYDVKM. Trimming removed 6 bases at V and 0 bases at J, with 12 bases between. The CDR3 runs to 14 residues. The CDR3 DNA reads TGTGCCAGCAGCAAAGGGGGTTTCTCCTACGAGCAGTACTTC. Its protein is CASSKGGFSYEQYF.

The genes are TRBV2 and TRBJ2-7, with D possibly TRBD1 on 5 matching bases. This CDR3 region has 18 residues. Germline CDR1 is SNHLY and CDR2 is FYNNEI. Trimming took 6 bases from V and 4 from J, leaving 28 bases between them. The CDR3 DNA reads TGTGCCAGCAGCGATGACCCGGACGCGTCACGGCAGGGATACGAGCAGTACTTC. Translated, it gives CASSDDPDASRQGYEQYF. Based on the CDR3 plus reference TRBV2 and TRBJ2-7, the full variable domain is EPEVTQTPSHQVTQMGQEVILRCVPISNHLYFYWYRQILGQKVEFLVSFYNNEISEKSEIFDDQFSVERPDGSNFTLKIRSTKLEDSAMYFCASSDDPDASRQGYEQYFGPGTRLTVT.

This clone has only one observation. V and J are TRBV28 and TRBJ2-2, with D possibly matching TRBD1 (6 bases). This CDR3 spans 15 amino acids. Germline V lookup: CDR1 MDHEN, CDR2 SYDVKM. Trimming left V 5 bases short and J 6 bases short, with 16 bases between. The CDR3 DNA reads as TGTGCCAGCAGTCTACCCACAGGGTCCGCCGGGGAGCTGTTTTTT. Protein: CASSLPTGSAGELFF.

V and J are TRBV5-6 and TRBJ1-2; D gene ambiguous. CDR3 length: 16 residues. V lost 4 bases to trimming and J lost 6 bases, with 22 bases between them. CDR1 is SGHDT, CDR2 YYEEEE, per germline. The CDR3 protein is CASSRLVGVGEHGYTF. The CDR3 region has the DNA TGTGCCAGCAGCCGGCTTGTGGGTGTCGGGGAACATGGCTACACCTTC.